Below are 27 T cell receptor beta chains sequenced from a single sample in a study of blood T cell repertoires in COVID-19. The table came from immunoSEQ multiplex PCR; TCRdb's copy has only in-frame clones and leaves some out. The sample records 100,000 or so clones, more than 90% being singletons. The sequenced material came from peripheral blood. The receptors were gathered from a man aged 18 to 30 with acute or convalescent COVID-19.

The V call is TRBV9, the J call TRBJ1-2; 8 bases agree with TRBD1. Germline V gene data show CDR1 as SGDLS and CDR2 as YYNGEE. V shed 4 bases, J shed 0 bases, and the junction held 11 bases outside the gene matches. The CDR3 loop spans 17 amino acids. CDR3 sequence reads: CASSPGRDRITNYGYTF. The CDR3 region has the DNA TGTGCCAGCAGCCCAGGTCGGGACAGGATTACTAACTATGGCTACACCTTC. The whole variable domain, filled in from reference TRBV9 and TRBJ1-2, reads DSGVTQTPKHLITATGQRVTLRCSPRSGDLSVYWYQQSLDQGLQFLIQYYNGEERAKGNILERFSAQQFPDLHSELNLSSLELGDSALYFCASSPGRDRITNYGYTFGSGTRLTVV.

This clone appeared once. The chain couples TRBV6-6 to TRBJ1-2; no firm D call. Germline-derived CDR1 and CDR2 are MNHNY and SVGAGI (reference sequence). The ends were cut back, 2 bases at V and 4 bases at J, with 8 bases in the middle. CDR3 size: 13 residues. The CDR3 here is CASSYPDTYGYTF. In nucleotides, the CDR3 is TGTGCCAGCAGTTACCCCGACACCTATGGCTACACCTTC.

In its sample, this clone was seen once. The V gene is TRBV2, the J gene TRBJ2-7, with TRBD1 identical over 8 bases. Germline V CDR1 and CDR2: SNHLY, FYNNEI. The CDR3 has 14 residues. V lost 1 base and J lost 3; bases outside the gene matches: 2. CDR3 DNA sequence: TGTGCCAGCAGTGAAGTACAGGGGGTCTACGAGCAGTACTTC. It codes for CASSEVQGVYEQYF. The whole variable domain, remainder taken from reference TRBV2 and TRBJ2-7, is EPEVTQTPSHQVTQMGQEVILRCVPISNHLYFYWYRQILGQKVEFLVSFYNNEISEKSEIFDDQFSVERPDGSNFTLKIRSTKLEDSAMYFCASSEVQGVYEQYFGPGTRLTVT.

The V call is TRBV2, the J call TRBJ2-2, with 8 bases fitting TRBD2. V lost 4 bases, J lost 1 base, and 5 bases stayed unmatched. Germline V gene sequence: CDR1 SNHLY, CDR2 FYNNEI. The CDR3 length is 16 residues. The CDR3 region is CASSATSGRNTGELFF. For the CDR3, the DNA is TGTGCCAGCAGTGCTACTAGCGGCCGGAACACCGGGGAGCTGTTTTTT.

The V gene is TRBV5-1, the J gene TRBJ2-5; 9 bases agree with TRBD1. After removal of 4 bases from V and 4 bases from J, the junction contained 5 bases not matched to a gene. Germline CDR1 reads SGHRS; CDR2 reads YFSETQ. The CDR3 is 14 residues long. The CDR3 DNA follows: TGCGCCAGCAGCAAAACAGGGGGCGCAGAGACCCAGTACTTC. Amino acids: CASSKTGGAETQYF.

In this sample, this clone turned up once. The rearrangement links TRBV18 to TRBJ2-5; TRBD1 matches 7 bases. The germline gives CDR1 KGHSH, CDR2 LQKENI. CDR3 length: 13 amino acids. V dropped 3 bases and J dropped 5; count of bases not matched to a gene: 3. In nucleotides, the CDR3 is TGTGCCAGCTCACCGACAGGGTACGAGACCCAGTACTTC. Translation: CASSPTGYETQYF.

The V gene is TRBV5-1, the J gene TRBJ1-1; 8 nucleotides align to TRBD1. From germline, CDR1 is SGHRS and CDR2 YFSETQ. The trim removed 6 bases at V and 4 bases at J, leaving 11 bases unmatched. The CDR3 loop spans 15 amino acids. CDR3 protein: CASNHRGDLSTEAFF. In nucleotides, the CDR3 is TGCGCCAGCAACCACAGGGGGGATCTTTCCACTGAAGCTTTCTTT.

A few counts support this clone. This chain connects TRBV9 to TRBJ1-2, with TRBD1 matching 7 bases. Germline V gene lookup returns CDR1 SGDLS and CDR2 YYNGEE. The CDR3 covers 15 residues. Trimming took 1 base from V and 11 from J; bases not matched to a gene: 14. In DNA form, the CDR3 reads TGTGCCAGCAGCGTATTCCCGGGGACAGAAGCGTTTTACACCTTC. Protein product: CASSVFPGTEAFYTF.

The CDR3, as DNA: TGCGCCAGCAGCTTCACAGGCGCATCCTCTGGAAACACCATATATTTT. As protein: CASSFTGASSGNTIYF. The chain recombines TRBV5-1 with TRBJ1-3, with a weak D call TRBD1 (5 bases). Germline CDR1 is SGHRS and CDR2 is YFSETQ. CDR3 length equals 16 residues. Trimming shortened V by 2 bases and J by 0 bases, and 12 bases separated the two germline ends.

This clone was recorded a few times. The chain joins TRBV19 to TRBJ1-6, with 10 bases lining up with TRBD1. CDR1 is LNHDA and CDR2 is SQIVND in the germline V gene (reference sequence). V shed 5 bases, J shed 10 bases, and the junction held 8 bases outside the gene matches. The CDR3 totals 15 residues. The CDR3 coding sequence is TGTGCCAGTAGTCGAACCGGGACAGGGGACTCACCCCTCCACTTT. Translated: CASSRTGTGDSPLHF.

The V and J genes are TRBV7-9 and TRBJ1-5, with D perhaps TRBD1 (5 bases). This CDR3 has 14 amino acids. V dropped 5 bases and J dropped 4 bases, with 12 bases sitting between them. CDR1 and CDR2 (germline): SEHNR, FQNEAQ (reference sequence). CDR3 in DNA: TGTGCCAGCAGCAAATCTCAGGGTAATCAGCCCCAGCATTTT. It is translated as CASSKSQGNQPQHF.

The CDR3 here is CASNPGGYNYGYTF. DNA of the CDR3: TGTGCCAGCAATCCCGGGGGTTATAACTATGGCTACACCTTC. The chain employs TRBV6-5 and TRBJ1-2, with D possibly matching TRBD1 (5 bases). V lost 7 bases and J lost 1, with 13 bases in between. CDR1 and CDR2 from the germline V gene are MNHEY and SVGAGI. The CDR3 has 14 amino acids.

This chain connects TRBV7-2 to TRBJ2-7; maybe TRBD2 (6 bases). CDR3 length: 15 amino acids. Trimming took 5 bases from V and 7 from J, leaving 21 bases between them. Germline CDR1 and CDR2: SGHTA and FQGNSA. The CDR3 sequence: CASSPGTGALWEQYF. The CDR3 DNA follows: TGTGCCAGCAGCCCCGGGACTGGGGCTTTGTGGGAGCAGTACTTC.

The chain recombines TRBV5-8 with TRBJ1-1, with 8 bases lining up with TRBD1. The CDR3 runs to 15 residues. Trimming cost V 1 base and J 7 bases; bases outside gene matches: 9. Per the germline V gene, CDR1 is SGHTS and CDR2 is YDEGEE. The CDR3 protein is CASSLILTGAVEAFF. Written as DNA, the CDR3 is TGTGCCAGCAGCTTGATACTGACAGGGGCAGTTGAAGCTTTCTTT.

V is TRBV4-1 and J is TRBJ1-1; the D gene is possibly TRBD1 (5 bases). Trimming shortened V by 0 bases and J by 4 bases, and 18 bases separated the two germline ends. CDR1 and CDR2 (germline): MGHRA, YSYEKL. The CDR3 length is 17 residues. CDR3: CASSQEHGAGLGTEAFF. Written as DNA, the CDR3 is TGCGCCAGCAGCCAAGAGCATGGGGCTGGATTGGGCACTGAAGCTTTCTTT.

CDR3: CSVDPGGEEKLFF. The CDR3 nucleotides read TGCAGCGTTGATCCGGGGGGAGAGGAAAAACTGTTTTTT. This chain uses TRBV29-1 with TRBJ1-4; D is possibly TRBD1 (5 bases). This CDR3 has 13 amino acids. V was cut by 3 bases and J by 8 bases, with 13 bases left in between. The V gene's germline CDR1 is SQVTM and CDR2 ANQGSEA.

The chain uses TRBV28 and TRBJ1-2; 11 nucleotides align to TRBD1. Per germline, CDR1 MDHEN and CDR2 SYDVKM. After removal of 6 bases from V and 8 bases from J, the junction contained 11 bases not matched to a gene. CDR3 length: 15 residues. This CDR3 is CASSEGQGGSGGYTF. The CDR3 DNA reads TGTGCCAGCAGCGAGGGACAGGGGGGGTCGGGAGGCTACACCTTC.

This chain connects TRBV6-1 to TRBJ1-2, with D perhaps matching TRBD1 (5 bases). The CDR3 totals 15 residues. Germline V gene data show CDR1 as MNHNS and CDR2 as SASEGT. The germline V and J ends were trimmed by 0 bases and 6 bases, with 14 bases remaining between them. In DNA, the CDR3 is TGTGCCAGCAGTGAAGCGCTTCGGGGGGAGGATGGCTACACCTTC. Its translation is CASSEALRGEDGYTF.

V and J are TRBV14 and TRBJ1-2; D not certain. This CDR3 has 14 amino acids. Germline lookup yields CDR1 SGHDN and CDR2 FVKESK. V was pared by 4 bases and J by 12 bases, with 21 bases between. The CDR3 protein is CASSPPVTAGGHTF. DNA for the CDR3: TGTGCCAGCAGCCCCCCAGTGACGGCGGGAGGCCACACCTTC.

The rearrangement links TRBV29-1 to TRBJ1-1; possibly TRBD1 for D (5 bases). The CDR3 is made up of 14 amino acids. Between the trimmed V and J ends, which lost 1 base and 5 bases, there was a span of 14 bases. Germline CDR1 reads SQVTM; CDR2 reads ANQGSEA. CDR3 residues: CSVEGGIGGTEAFF. The CDR3 coding sequence is TGCAGCGTTGAAGGTGGGATTGGGGGGACTGAAGCTTTCTTT. The full variable domain, completed using reference TRBV29-1 and TRBJ1-1, is SAVISQKPSRDICQRGTSLTIQCQVDSQVTMMFWYRQQPGQSLTLIATANQGSEATYESGFVIDKFPISRPNLTFSTLTVSNMSPEDSSIYLCSVEGGIGGTEAFFGQGTRLTVV.

J is TRBJ1-3 and V is TRBV3-1 (or the pseudogene TRBV3-2), with D possibly TRBD1 on 6 matching bases. The CDR3 is made up of 13 amino acids. Germline CDR1 is LGHDT and CDR2 is YNNKEL (reference sequence). V was shortened by 8 bases and J by 7 bases, with 15 bases between the two germline ends. CDR3 sequence (DNA): TGTGCCAGCGGGCAGGGGCTCAAGAACACCATATATTTT. It translates to CASGQGLKNTIYF.

V gene TRBV3-1 (or the pseudogene TRBV3-2) combines with J gene TRBJ1-1, with 9 bases aligning to TRBD1. Germline lookup yields CDR1 LGHDT and CDR2 YNNKEL (reference sequence). V shed 4 bases, J shed 7 bases, and the junction held 10 bases outside the gene matches. The CDR3 loop spans 15 amino acids. The DNA of the CDR3 is TGTGCCAGCAGCCTAGGGGGTGGACAGGGGAATGAAGCTTTCTTT. Protein sequence: CASSLGGGQGNEAFF.

The V call is TRBV25-1, the J call TRBJ1-2; 10 bases fit TRBD1. V was clipped by 4 bases and J by 3 bases; unmatched bases: 2. The CDR3 is made up of 14 amino acids. CDR1 and CDR2 (germline): MGHDK, SYGVNS. The chain's CDR3 is CASSGTGGHYGYTF. The DNA for the CDR3 is TGTGCCAGCAGTGGGACAGGGGGTCACTATGGCTACACCTTC.

A remark on this clone: Other DNA sequences in the sample encode the same CDR3. The rearrangement links TRBV9 to TRBJ2-1, with TRBD1 as a possible D gene (6 bases). The CDR3 has 16 amino acids. Germline lookup yields CDR1 SGDLS and CDR2 YYNGEE. Trimming pared 0 bases from V and 1 base from J, leaving 11 bases between. CDR3 sequence: CASSVGQGTSYNEQFF. CDR3 nucleotides: TGTGCCAGCAGCGTAGGTCAGGGGACATCCTACAATGAGCAGTTCTTC.

The chain has TRBV5-4 and TRBJ1-5; 7 bases are shared with TRBD1. J gave up 4 bases and V 4 bases, and 5 bases lay outside the gene matches. In germline, CDR1 is SGHNT, CDR2 YYREEE (reference sequence). CDR3 length: 14 amino acids. The CDR3 region is CASSPGQSNQPQHF. For the CDR3, the DNA is TGTGCCAGCAGCCCGGGACAGAGTAATCAGCCCCAGCATTTT. Looking up the rest from reference TRBV5-4 and TRBJ1-5 gives the full variable domain: ETGVTQSPTHLIKTRGQQVTLRCSSQSGHNTVSWYQQALGQGPQFIFQYYREEENGRGNFPPRFSGLQFPNYSSELNVNALELDDSALYLCASSPGQSNQPQHFGDGTRLSIL.

This chain joins TRBV29-1 and TRBJ2-7, with D possibly being TRBD2 (6 bases). Between the trimmed V and J ends, which lost 4 bases and 2 bases, there was a span of 12 bases. Germline V lookup: CDR1 SQVTM, CDR2 ANQGSEA. The CDR3 runs to 13 residues. CDR3 amino acids: CSVVGTFTYEQYF. DNA for the CDR3: TGCAGCGTTGTCGGGACTTTCACCTACGAGCAGTACTTC.

In this sample, this clone turned up once. This chain's CDR3 is CASTQPSGRGDEQFF. CDR3 nucleotides: TGTGCCAGCACTCAACCTAGCGGTCGGGGGGATGAGCAGTTCTTC. The chain is built from TRBV6-1 and TRBJ2-1; 7 nucleotides agree with TRBD2. The trim removed 7 bases at V and 8 bases at J, leaving 14 bases unmatched. This CDR3 has 15 residues. CDR1 is MNHNS, CDR2 SASEGT, per germline.